This is a list of T cell receptor beta chains from one sample in a study of beta chain features in type 1 diabetes. Only in-frame clones appear in the TCRdb table, and some are missing; sequencing was by immunoSEQ multiplex PCR. In the table there are under 300,000 clones, 20% to 25% of which are singletons. Source material: naive CD4+ T cells from blood. These TCRs come from a woman in her thirties with type 1 diabetes. Both conserved end residues are part of each CDR3. D genes are given only for firm matches. Clone sizes are given selectively: once, few, many, or a class where the clone is expanded.

TGTGCCAGCAGCCTAGGGAGGGGAAATTACAATGAGCAGTTCTTC,CASSLGRGNYNEQFF,TRBJ2-1,few,TRBV7-9,TRBD2
TGTGCCAGCAGCGTAACACTAGCGGAGAACACCGGGGAGCTGTTTTTT,CASSVTLAENTGELFF,TRBJ2-2,few,TRBV9,TRBD2
TGTGCCAGCAGCTTGGGAGGCGGAGTCAATGAGCAGTTCTTC,CASSLGGGVNEQFF,TRBJ2-1,few,TRBV5-4,-
TGTGCCTGGAGTGAATTACAGGGGGCGAGCTATGGCTACACCTTC,CAWSELQGASYGYTF,TRBJ1-2,-,TRBV30,TRBD1
TGTGCCAGCAGCTTGGTAACAGGGGCGGGACAGCCCCAGCATTTT,CASSLVTGAGQPQHF,TRBJ1-5,-,TRBV5-5,TRBD1
TGTGCCAGCAGTCCTAGCGGGCGCGACTTCATACAAGAGACCCAGTACTTC,CASSPSGRDFIQETQYF,TRBJ2-5,-,TRBV28,TRBD2
TGTGCCTGGGGCCCGGAGACCTACGAGCAGTACTTC,CAWGPETYEQYF,TRBJ2-7,few,TRBV30,-
TGTGCCAGCAGTTTCAGGGGCTCTGGGGCCAACGTCCTGACTTTC,CASSFRGSGANVLTF,TRBJ2-6,-,TRBV27,-
TGCAGCGTTGAAGATCCGGGGACAGAATACAATGAGCAGTTCTTC,CSVEDPGTEYNEQFF,TRBJ2-1,-,TRBV29-1,TRBD1
TGTGCCAGCAGCGGCCAGGGGGGGAACACTGAAGCTTTCTTT,CASSGQGGNTEAFF,TRBJ1-1,few,TRBV2,TRBD1
TGTGCCAGCAGTTACGCTTCTACTAGCGTTCCGAGGTTCTTC,CASSYASTSVPRFF,TRBJ2-1,-,TRBV6-6,TRBD2
TGTGCCTGTACAGGGAGCTATGGCTACACCTTC,CACTGSYGYTF,TRBJ1-2,-,TRBV30,-
TGCGCCAGCAGTAGTTTGGGACTATGGAGCGAGACCCAGTACTTC,CASSSLGLWSETQYF,TRBJ2-5,few,TRBV4-1,TRBD2
TGTGCCAGCAGTTGGGGACAGTCCTATGGCTACACCTTC,CASSWGQSYGYTF,TRBJ1-2,-,TRBV28,TRBD1
TGTGCCAGCAGCCCCGACAGGGCTACGCAGTATTTT,CASSPDRATQYF,TRBJ2-3,few,TRBV7-3,TRBD1
TGCGCCAGCAACGGAGCGGGTTATGAGACCCAGTACTTC,CASNGAGYETQYF,TRBJ2-5,few,TRBV5-1,-
TGTGCCAGCAGCCGGGACAGGGCTAACTATGGCTACACCTTC,CASSRDRANYGYTF,TRBJ1-2,few,TRBV6-5,TRBD1
TGTGCCAGCTCATCCGGAGAGGAGCCCCAGTACTTC,CASSSGEEPQYF,TRBJ2-7,-,TRBV18,-
TGCGCCAGCAGCCACCAAGAGTTCATTGGGACTAGCGGGGCCGATACGCAGTATTTT,CASSHQEFIGTSGADTQYF,TRBJ2-3,-,TRBV4-1,TRBD2
TGTGCCAGCAGCAGAACAGGGGGGAGAGAGACCCAGTACTTC,CASSRTGGRETQYF,TRBJ2-5,-,TRBV7-9,TRBD1
TGTGCCAGCAGCACCGGGACAGTGAATGAAAAACTGTTTTTT,CASSTGTVNEKLFF,TRBJ1-4,few,TRBV5-4,TRBD1
TGTGCCAGCTCCCGCGGGATTGACGAGCAGTACTTC,CASSRGIDEQYF,TRBJ2-7,few,TRBV5-4,-
TGTGCCAGCAGTGAATGGGTAGGAGGAGATACGCAGTATTTT,CASSEWVGGDTQYF,TRBJ2-3,few,TRBV25-1,-
TGTGCCAGCAGTTCAGTACAGGGTATGAACACTGAAGCTTTCTTT,CASSSVQGMNTEAFF,TRBJ1-1,few,TRBV6-5,-
TGCGCCAGCAGCCCCGGACTAGCGAGGAGGACAGATACGCAGTATTTT,CASSPGLARRTDTQYF,TRBJ2-3,few,TRBV5-1,TRBD2
TGTGCCAGTAGTACTTTAGCGGGAGGGGCCTACGAGCAGTACTTC,CASSTLAGGAYEQYF,TRBJ2-7,once,TRBV19,TRBD2
TGTGCCAGCAGCAATCCCGCCGCGGGACAGGGGTTCCAAGAGACCCAGTACTTC,CASSNPAAGQGFQETQYF,TRBJ2-5,few,TRBV21-1,-
TGTGCCAGCGTCTTCAGGACAAGCAATCAGCCCCAGCATTTT,CASVFRTSNQPQHF,TRBJ1-5,few,TRBV28,-